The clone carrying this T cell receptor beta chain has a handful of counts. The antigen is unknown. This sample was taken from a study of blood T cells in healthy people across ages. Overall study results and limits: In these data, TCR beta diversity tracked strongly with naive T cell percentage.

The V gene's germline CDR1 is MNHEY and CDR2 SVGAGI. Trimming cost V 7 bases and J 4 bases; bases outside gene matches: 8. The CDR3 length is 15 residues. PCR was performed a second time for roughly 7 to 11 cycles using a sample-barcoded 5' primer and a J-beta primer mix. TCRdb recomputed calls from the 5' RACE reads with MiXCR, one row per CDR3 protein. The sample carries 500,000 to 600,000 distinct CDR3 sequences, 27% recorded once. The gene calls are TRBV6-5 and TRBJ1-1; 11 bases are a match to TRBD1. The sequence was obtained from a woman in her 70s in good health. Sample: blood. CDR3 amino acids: CASTSPGQGGTEAFF. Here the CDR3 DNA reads TGTGCCAGCACCTCCCCGGGACAGGGGGGCACTGAAGCTTTCTTT.